Each of the 13 T cell receptor beta chains below was sequenced from the same sample in a study of prognosis after radiotherapy for stage I lung cancer. It was by two-round multiplex PCR that TCR beta CDR3 was amplified from genomic DNA. It was primers specific to each TRBV and TRBJ gene that first-round PCR used. In TCRdb, the multiplex PCR reads were re-called with MiXCR into one record per CDR3 protein. The sample includes over 50,000 distinct CDR3 sequences, approximately 35% of them seen just once. This sample comprised PBMCs, obtained before or after stereotactic body radiation therapy (not recorded which). These receptors were collected from a donor aged 50 or older with non-small cell lung cancer.

V gene TRBV13 combines with J gene TRBJ2-3; 8 bases align to TRBD2. The CDR3 extends over 17 amino acids. The germline V gene encodes CDR1 PRHDT and CDR2 FYEKMQ (reference sequence). With 6 bases clipped from V and 0 bases from J, the junction kept 11 bases outside the gene matches. CDR3 sequence: CASSSLLAEASTDTQYF. The CDR3 DNA reads as TGTGCCAGCAGTTCCTTACTAGCGGAAGCTAGCACAGATACGCAGTATTTT. Combining the CDR3 with reference TRBV13 and TRBJ2-3 gives the whole variable domain AAGVIQSPRHLIKEKRETATLKCYPIPRHDTVYWYQQGPGQDPQFLISFYEKMQSDKGSIPDRFSAQQFSDYHSELNMSSLELGDSALYFCASSSLLAEASTDTQYFGPGTRLTVL.

Points on this clonotype: This may be a read error: a much more frequent sequence differs by one nucleotide. The J gene is TRBJ2-1, the V gene TRBV29-1; 11 positions match TRBD2. The V gene's germline CDR1 is SQVTM and CDR2 ANQGSEA. The CDR3 is made up of 16 amino acids. The CDR3 is CSARLRLAGSYNGQFF. Written as DNA, the CDR3 is TGCAGCGCCCGACTGAGACTAGCGGGATCCTACAATGGGCAGTTCTTC.

A few counts support this clonotype. The chain has TRBV15 and TRBJ2-4; 10 bases are shared with TRBD1. This CDR3 is built from 17 residues. The ends lost 7 bases at V and 2 bases at J; junction bases unmatched: 11. Germline V gene lookup returns CDR1 LNHNV and CDR2 YYDKDF (reference sequence). CDR3: CATTQVRDRGPKNIQYF. DNA of the CDR3: TGTGCCACCACCCAAGTTCGGGACAGGGGCCCCAAAAACATTCAGTACTTC. Drawing the rest from reference TRBV15 and TRBJ2-4, the complete variable domain is DAMVIQNPRYQVTQFGKPVTLSCSQTLNHNVMYWYQQKSSQAPKLLFHYYDKDFNNEADTPDNFQSRRPNTSFCFLDIRSPGLGDTAMYLCATTQVRDRGPKNIQYFGAGTRLSVL.

Remarks on this clonotype: The junction differs from germline at one of its ends, possibly a read error. The genes are TRBV6-9 and TRBJ2-1, with 7 bases identical to TRBD2. Germline values: CDR1 MNHGY, CDR2 SVAAGI. This CDR3 spans 15 amino acids. The CDR3: CASSYSGTNNNDQFF. CDR3 DNA: TGTGCCAGCAGTTACTCCGGGACTAATAACAATGATCAGTTCTTC.

Ten or more counts support this clonotype. V usage is TRBV30 and J usage is TRBJ1-2; D is unclear. The ends were cut back, 7 bases at V and 5 bases at J, with 20 bases in the middle. Germline V gene sequence: CDR1 GTSNPN, CDR2 SVGIG (reference sequence). This CDR3 has 14 amino acids. The DNA for the CDR3 is TGTGCCTATAAATCGGGGAATCTCGTGTATGGCTACACCTTC. Protein sequence: CAYKSGNLVYGYTF.

This clonotype was observed at least ten times. The chain combines TRBV12-3 or TRBV12-4 with TRBJ2-3, with 9 nucleotides matching TRBD2. This CDR3 is built from 18 residues. V was clipped by 7 bases and J by 1 base; unmatched bases: 15. The CDR3 sequence is CASTPGRGIAGGTDTQYF. The DNA for the CDR3 is TGTGCCAGCACCCCCGGACGGGGAATAGCGGGAGGCACAGATACGCAGTATTTT.

With regard to this clonotype: A far larger clone is one nucleotide away, so this likely arose from a read error. The chain couples TRBV7-9 to TRBJ2-6, with D hard to call. The CDR3 extends over 21 amino acids. Trimming took 5 bases from V and 1 from J, leaving 27 bases between them. Germline values: CDR1 SEHNR, CDR2 FQNEAQ (reference sequence). In nucleotides, the CDR3 is TGTGCCAGCAGCGTACCCCTTCGGACCTCCATTCACCTATCTGGGGCCAACGTCCTGACTTTC. It encodes CASSVPLRTSIHLSGANVLTF.

As for this clonotype: A read error may account for a junction end that differs from germline. The V gene is TRBV11-3, the J gene TRBJ2-3, with TRBD1 as a possible D gene (5 bases). The CDR3 is 14 residues long. The germline V gene encodes CDR1 SGHNT and CDR2 YENEEA. The CDR3 DNA reads as TGTGCCAGAAGCTTTAGAAGGGGATCAGATACGCAGTATTTT. Encoded protein: CARSFRRGSDTQYF.

Turning to this clonotype: A single base is all that separates this from a far larger clone, so a read error is likely. This sequence joins TRBV6-4 and TRBJ1-5, with 7 bases fitting TRBD1. CDR1 is MRHNA and CDR2 is SNTAGT in the germline V gene. CDR3 length: 12 residues. CDR3 in amino acids: CVSSSRQGRGHF. The CDR3, as DNA: TGTGTCAGCAGTTCTCGACAGGGCAGGGGACATTTT.

This clonotype was counted ten times or more. This chain joins TRBV11-2 and TRBJ2-7; the match to TRBD2 covers 7 bases. Germline V gene data show CDR1 as SGHAT and CDR2 as FQNNGV. Trimming took 2 bases from V and 6 from J; bases not matched to a gene: 10. This CDR3 region has 15 residues. CDR3 in DNA: TGTGCCAGCAGCTTATTTGAGGGAGGGCCGGTCGAGCAGTACTTC. It codes for CASSLFEGGPVEQYF.

This clonotype has ten or more counts. The rearrangement links TRBV30 to TRBJ2-3; D not resolved. This CDR3 region has 15 residues. Trimming shortened V by 0 bases and J by 3 bases, and 13 bases separated the two germline ends. CDR1 is GTSNPN, CDR2 SVGIG, per germline (reference sequence). This CDR3 reads CAWSVGNVRTDTQYF. CDR3 DNA sequence: TGTGCCTGGAGTGTAGGAAACGTTCGGACAGATACGCAGTATTTT. The full variable domain, its missing parts supplied by reference TRBV30 and TRBJ2-3, is SQTIHQWPATLVQPVGSPLSLECTVEGTSNPNLYWYRQAAGRGLQLLFYSVGIGQISSEVPQNLSASRPQDRQFILSSKKLLLSDSGFYLCAWSVGNVRTDTQYFGPGTRLTVL.

This clonotype was detected ten times or more. This chain uses TRBV7-9 with TRBJ1-2; 7 positions agree with TRBD1. The CDR3 totals 17 residues. V lost 5 bases to trimming and J lost 0 bases; unmatched junction nucleotides: 12. Germline values: CDR1 SEHNR, CDR2 FQNEAQ (reference sequence). CDR3 sequence: CASSPATGISSNYGYTF. The CDR3 DNA sequence: TGTGCCAGCAGCCCTGCGACAGGGATAAGTTCTAACTATGGCTACACCTTC.

The chain couples TRBV20-1 to TRBJ2-3; D not resolved. Per the germline V gene, CDR1 is DFQATT and CDR2 is SNEGSKA (reference sequence). The ends were cut back, 5 bases at V and 3 bases at J, with 9 bases in the middle. This CDR3 contains 12 residues. The CDR3 region is CSAYGRTDTQYF. The CDR3 DNA follows: TGCAGTGCTTACGGACGGACAGATACGCAGTATTTT.